These T cell receptor beta chains were read from a single sample in a study of blood T cell repertoires in COVID-19. Data came from immunoSEQ multiplex PCR; TCRdb stores just in-frame clones and leaves some out. The sample includes tens of thousands of clones, about 88% of them seen just once. The sample comprised peripheral blood. Receptors originate from a man in his sixties with active COVID-19. The CDR3 runs from the conserved cysteine through the conserved F or W. The D gene is left open where the match is weak. Some rows have no size entry. The others give once, few or many, or a class for an expanded clone.

D: -
V: TRBV7-8
size: -
J: TRBJ1-1
DNA: TGTGCCAGCAGCTTAGTGTCTAGGAGGGAAGTGGGCACTGAAGCTTTCTTT
CDR3: CASSLVSRREVGTEAFF

D: -
V: TRBV7-2
size: -
J: TRBJ2-5
DNA: TGTGCCAGCAGCTCAACTCCGGGAAACTGGCGAGAGACCCAGTACTTC
CDR3: CASSSTPGNWRETQYF

D: TRBD2
V: TRBV5-4
size: -
J: TRBJ2-5
DNA: TGTGCCAGCAGCTTTAGTAGCGGGACGTTGGAGACCCAGTACTTC
CDR3: CASSFSSGTLETQYF

D: TRBD1
V: TRBV27
size: -
J: TRBJ1-2
DNA: TGTGCCAGCAGTTTATCACCCGGGACAGGGGGTGGCTACACCTTC
CDR3: CASSLSPGTGGGYTF

D: -
V: TRBV15
size: -
J: TRBJ1-2
DNA: TGTGCCACCAGCAGTGCGGGGCGTCTTCATGGCTACACCTTC
CDR3: CATSSAGRLHGYTF

D: TRBD1
V: TRBV7-9
size: -
J: TRBJ2-1
DNA: TGTGCCAGCAGCCTGGGACAGGGGATCAATGAGCAGTTCTTC
CDR3: CASSLGQGINEQFF

D: -
V: TRBV4-2
size: -
J: TRBJ2-7
DNA: TGTGCCAGCAGCCAAGTGGGCGGCACGGGAGCCTCCTACGAGCAGTACTTC
CDR3: CASSQVGGTGASYEQYF

D: TRBD1
V: TRBV18
size: -
J: TRBJ1-2
DNA: TGTGCCAGCTCACCACGAGGGGGCGATGGCTACACCTTC
CDR3: CASSPRGGDGYTF

D: TRBD1
V: TRBV5-1
size: -
J: TRBJ2-7
DNA: TGCGCCAGCAGCTTAGGGACAGCCCGCTATCAGAGCTCCTACGAGCAGTACTTC
CDR3: CASSLGTARYQSSYEQYF

D: TRBD1
V: TRBV4-2
size: once
J: TRBJ1-2
DNA: TGTGCCAGCAGCCAAGACCGATCGACAGGGATTGATGGCTACACCTTC
CDR3: CASSQDRSTGIDGYTF

D: -
V: TRBV28
size: -
J: TRBJ1-2
DNA: TGTGCCAGCAGTTTGAATGTCAGGGGCTATGGCTACACCTTC
CDR3: CASSLNVRGYGYTF

D: -
V: TRBV5-1
size: -
J: TRBJ1-5
DNA: TGCGCCAGCAGCTTGTCGGCAGGGGATCAGCCCCAGCATTTT
CDR3: CASSLSAGDQPQHF

D: TRBD1
V: TRBV29-1
size: -
J: TRBJ2-2
DNA: TGCAGCGTTGAGAAGGGACAGGGGCCCGGGGAGCTGTTTTTT
CDR3: CSVEKGQGPGELFF

D: -
V: TRBV6-2/TRBV6-3
size: -
J: TRBJ2-2
DNA: TGTGCCAGCAGCCGGGCCACAGGGCAGACCGGGGAGCTGTTTTTT
CDR3: CASSRATGQTGELFF

D: TRBD2
V: TRBV6-2/TRBV6-3
size: -
J: TRBJ2-7
DNA: TGTGCCAGCAGTTACGGGACTAGCGGGAACCGGTACGAGCAGTACTTC
CDR3: CASSYGTSGNRYEQYF